Sequencing of this T cell receptor (beta chain) was carried out in a study of tumour-infiltrating T cells in Burkitt lymphoma. At the level of the study: Overall and progression-free survival were predicted by productive clonality.

This clone turned up a few times. Some clones are missing from TCRdb's copy, which holds only in-frame ones; the method was immunoSEQ multiplex PCR. Of more than 1,500 clones in the sample, more than 15% were seen once. V was trimmed by 3 bases and J by 4 bases, leaving 28 bases between them. The CDR3 has 19 amino acids. CDR1 is SGDLS and CDR2 is YYNGEE in the germline V gene. The receptor's source is a human donor with diffuse large B-cell lymphoma. The V call is TRBV9, the J call TRBJ1-1; tentative D call: TRBD1 (5 bases). Sequenced sample: tumor tissue. The CDR3 protein is CASSGRGQLGWVKGTEAFF. For the CDR3, the DNA is TGTGCCAGCAGCGGGAGGGGCCAACTAGGATGGGTTAAAGGCACTGAAGCTTTCTTT.